This is a list of T cell receptor beta chains from one sample in a study of technical replicates of blood from a handful of donors. Sequenced by immunoSEQ multiplex PCR; TCRdb stores in-frame clones only, minus some. The sample records 50,000 or so clones, about 94% being singletons. The specimen was PBMCs. All receptors come from a human donor in good health. Some clones in this sample may be carry-over from other donors' samples. Both conserved end residues are part of each CDR3. The D gene is left open where the match is weak. The size of a clone is reported for some rows only, either as once, few or many, or as a class for expanded clones.

size: -
D: TRBD1
V: TRBV4-3
J: TRBJ2-7
DNA: TGCGCCAGCAGCCAGGCAAGACAGGGTCCCTACGAGCAGTACTTC
CDR3: CASSQARQGPYEQYF

size: -
D: TRBD2
V: TRBV9
J: TRBJ2-2
DNA: TGTGCCAGCAGCGCCAGCCAGTGGAGCGGGGCACGTAAGAACACCGGGGAGCTGTTTTTT
CDR3: CASSASQWSGARKNTGELFF

size: -
D: TRBD1
V: TRBV9
J: TRBJ1-3
DNA: TGTGCCAGCAGCGTAGGCGGACAGGGCTCTGGAAACACCATATATTTT
CDR3: CASSVGGQGSGNTIYF

size: -
D: -
V: TRBV5-1
J: TRBJ2-6
DNA: TGCGCCAGCAGCCCCCAGGGTCGGGGGACTGGGGCCAACGTCCTGACTTTC
CDR3: CASSPQGRGTGANVLTF

size: -
D: -
V: TRBV30
J: TRBJ2-7
DNA: TGTGCCTGGAGTTCAGCCTACGAGCAGTACTTC
CDR3: CAWSSAYEQYF

size: -
D: -
V: TRBV4-3
J: TRBJ1-2
DNA: TGCGCCAGCAGCCAAGCGTTATCCGGAGGCACTTATGGCTACACCTTC
CDR3: CASSQALSGGTYGYTF

size: -
D: TRBD2
V: TRBV5-1
J: TRBJ2-2
DNA: TGCGCCAGCAGCAGGGGGCCTGCGGGGGGGCTTACCACCGGGGAGCTGTTTTTT
CDR3: CASSRGPAGGLTTGELFF

size: -
D: -
V: TRBV5-1
J: TRBJ2-7
DNA: TGCGCCAGCAGCCATTCACAGGGTTACGAGCAGTACTTC
CDR3: CASSHSQGYEQYF

size: -
D: TRBD2
V: TRBV4-3
J: TRBJ2-1
DNA: TGCGCCAGCAGCCGGGGACTAGCGGGAGGCATCGAGCAGTTCTTC
CDR3: CASSRGLAGGIEQFF

size: once
D: -
V: TRBV15
J: TRBJ1-2
DNA: TGTGCCACCAGTGCAGGGTCTAACTATGGCTACACCTTC
CDR3: CATSAGSNYGYTF

size: -
D: -
V: TRBV18
J: TRBJ1-3
DNA: TGTGCCAGCTCACACGACAGTTACTCTGGAAACACCATATATTTT
CDR3: CASSHDSYSGNTIYF

size: -
D: -
V: TRBV30
J: TRBJ1-3
DNA: TGTGCCTGGAGTATGGGTACAGGTGGCTCTGGAAACACCATATATTTT
CDR3: CAWSMGTGGSGNTIYF

size: -
D: -
V: TRBV4-1
J: TRBJ2-7
DNA: TGCGCCAGCAGCCAAGCCTCCGGGCAGGGGGGTTTTTCCGAGCAGTACTTC
CDR3: CASSQASGQGGFSEQYF

size: -
D: TRBD2
V: TRBV11-2
J: TRBJ2-1
DNA: TGTGCCAGCAGCTACCGGACTAGCGGGGGGCTCCGGGCCAATGAGCAGTTCTTC
CDR3: CASSYRTSGGLRANEQFF

size: -
D: TRBD2
V: TRBV4-2
J: TRBJ2-1
DNA: TGTGCCAGCAGCCAAAGAGGGACTAGCGGGAGGATGGGCGGCTCCTACAATGAGCAGTTCTTC
CDR3: CASSQRGTSGRMGGSYNEQFF

size: -
D: -
V: TRBV4-3
J: TRBJ1-2
DNA: TGCGCCAGCAGCCAAGGTACTAACTATGGCTACACCTTC
CDR3: CASSQGTNYGYTF

size: -
D: -
V: TRBV5-1
J: TRBJ2-2
DNA: TGCGCCAGCAGCTTGGGGCTGACTGCGAACACCGGGGAGCTGTTTTTT
CDR3: CASSLGLTANTGELFF

size: once
D: -
V: TRBV7-2
J: TRBJ1-1
DNA: TGTGCCAGCAGCTATCTTTGGGCAGCGAACACTGAAGCTTTCTTT
CDR3: CASSYLWAANTEAFF

size: once
D: TRBD2
V: TRBV5-1
J: TRBJ2-3
DNA: TGCGCCAGCAGCCCCCGGACTAGCGGGGGGGGCACAGATACGCAGTATTTT
CDR3: CASSPRTSGGGTDTQYF

size: once
D: -
V: TRBV25-1
J: TRBJ2-3
DNA: TGTGCCAGCAGTGTAGGGAGAACGCAGTATTTT
CDR3: CASSVGRTQYF

size: -
D: -
V: TRBV21-1
J: TRBJ2-7
DNA: TGTGCCAGCAGTTTGTTAGCGGTTATTTACGAGCAGTACTTC
CDR3: CASSLLAVIYEQYF

size: -
D: TRBD2
V: TRBV4-1
J: TRBJ2-2
DNA: TGCGCCAGCAGTCGAGCTCTAGCGGGGGTTGGGGAGCTGTTTTTT
CDR3: CASSRALAGVGELFF

size: -
D: TRBD1
V: TRBV12-5
J: TRBJ2-2
DNA: TGTGCTAGTGGTGCCGGGACAGGGGTAAGCGGGGAGCTGTTTTTT
CDR3: CASGAGTGVSGELFF

size: -
D: -
V: TRBV7-2
J: TRBJ2-3
DNA: TGTGCCAGCAGCTTTACAATGCCAGATACGCAGTATTTT
CDR3: CASSFTMPDTQYF

size: -
D: TRBD2
V: TRBV12-5
J: TRBJ2-1
DNA: TGTGCTAGTGGTTTCATTGGCGGGGGACTTTACAATGAGCAGTTCTTC
CDR3: CASGFIGGGLYNEQFF

size: once
D: -
V: TRBV7-9
J: TRBJ2-7
DNA: TGTGCCAGCAGCCCCGTTGTCCAGCCAAGGAGCTCCTACGAGCAGTACTTC
CDR3: CASSPVVQPRSSYEQYF

size: -
D: -
V: TRBV27
J: TRBJ1-2
DNA: TGTGCCAGCAGTTCGTACCGGGAGCCTAACTATGGCTACACCTTC
CDR3: CASSSYREPNYGYTF

size: -
D: -
V: TRBV4-2
J: TRBJ2-7
DNA: TGTGCCAGCAGCCAAGAAAGGGGAAGGGCTAGTTACGAGCAGTACTTC
CDR3: CASSQERGRASYEQYF

size: few
D: TRBD2
V: TRBV6-4
J: TRBJ2-1
DNA: TGTGCCAGCAGTGTCCTAGCGGGGGATAACAATGAGCAGTTCTTC
CDR3: CASSVLAGDNNEQFF

size: -
D: -
V: TRBV7-2
J: TRBJ1-6
DNA: TGTGCCAGCAGCTCGTGGACGGCGGGAGGTAATTCACCCCTCCACTTT
CDR3: CASSSWTAGGNSPLHF

size: -
D: -
V: TRBV27
J: TRBJ1-2
DNA: TGTGCCAGCAGACATACAGGGTCCAATGGCTACACCTTC
CDR3: CASRHTGSNGYTF

size: -
D: -
V: TRBV2
J: TRBJ1-1
DNA: TGTGCCAGCAGTGAAGCCGGGGGGGCCGACACTGAAGCTTTCTTT
CDR3: CASSEAGGADTEAFF

size: -
D: -
V: TRBV25-1
J: TRBJ1-6
DNA: TGTGCCAGCTCCGCCCAGGGTAATTCACCCCTCCACTTT
CDR3: CASSAQGNSPLHF

size: -
D: -
V: TRBV18
J: TRBJ2-2
DNA: TGTGCCAGCTCACCCCAGGGGGGTAACACCGGGGAGCTGTTTTTT
CDR3: CASSPQGGNTGELFF

size: -
D: TRBD1
V: TRBV6-5
J: TRBJ1-1
DNA: TGTGCCAGCAGATCAGGGACAGGGATGAACACTGAAGCTTTCTTT
CDR3: CASRSGTGMNTEAFF

size: -
D: -
V: TRBV4-2
J: TRBJ2-1
DNA: TGTGCCAGCAGCCGGGGGGTTAGCGTCAATGAGCAGTTCTTC
CDR3: CASSRGVSVNEQFF

size: -
D: -
V: TRBV21-1
J: TRBJ2-1
DNA: TGTGCCAGCAGCAAAGGGACCGGGGTCACCTACAATGAGCAGTTCTTC
CDR3: CASSKGTGVTYNEQFF

size: -
D: TRBD1
V: TRBV29-1
J: TRBJ1-2
DNA: TGCAGCGCCGAGACAGGGGCAGGCTATGGCTACACCTTC
CDR3: CSAETGAGYGYTF

size: -
D: -
V: TRBV4-2
J: TRBJ2-7
DNA: TGTGCCAGCAGCCTCCTATTCGAAAGGGGTGATTACGAGCAGTACTTC
CDR3: CASSLLFERGDYEQYF

size: -
D: TRBD1
V: TRBV7-9
J: TRBJ1-1
DNA: TGTGCCAGCAGCTATCAGGGGGGTAGGACTGAAGCTTTCTTT
CDR3: CASSYQGGRTEAFF

size: -
D: TRBD1
V: TRBV5-4
J: TRBJ1-2
DNA: TGTGCCAGCAGCTTGAACCAGGGACAGGATGGCTACACCTTC
CDR3: CASSLNQGQDGYTF

size: -
D: -
V: TRBV5-1
J: TRBJ2-7
DNA: TGCGCCAGCAGCTCCGGACATGGACAATACGAGCAGTACTTC
CDR3: CASSSGHGQYEQYF

size: -
D: TRBD1
V: TRBV11-1
J: TRBJ2-7
DNA: TGTGCCAGCAGCCGTGGACAGGCAAGCTACGAGCAGTACTTC
CDR3: CASSRGQASYEQYF

size: -
D: TRBD1
V: TRBV5-1
J: TRBJ2-3
DNA: TGCGCCAGCAGCCCGGACAGGGCGGCAGATACGCAGTATTTT
CDR3: CASSPDRAADTQYF

size: -
D: -
V: TRBV6-1
J: TRBJ2-6
DNA: TGTGCCAGCAGTGTTAGCTCTGGGGCCAACGTCCTGACTTTC
CDR3: CASSVSSGANVLTF

size: -
D: TRBD1
V: TRBV4-3
J: TRBJ1-6
DNA: TGCGCCAGCAGCCAGTCGACAGGGGGCTCTAATTCACCCCTCCACTTT
CDR3: CASSQSTGGSNSPLHF

size: -
D: TRBD2
V: TRBV6-1
J: TRBJ2-3
DNA: TGTGCCAGCAGCGGACTAGCGGGGGCAGATACGCAGTATTTT
CDR3: CASSGLAGADTQYF

size: -
D: TRBD2
V: TRBV2
J: TRBJ2-2
DNA: TGTGCCAGCACTGCGGGGGGCAGGGCCGGGGAGCTGTTTTTT
CDR3: CASTAGGRAGELFF

size: few
D: -
V: TRBV4-3
J: TRBJ2-1
DNA: TGCGCCAGCAGCCAAGAGCTCGGGTGGGGACACAAAGGGTCTAGGGGGCAGTTCTTC
CDR3: CASSQELGWGHKGSRGQFF